The entry that follows covers one TCR beta chain sequence. These data come from a study of control samples from healthy donors and cancer patients. Trimming pared 0 bases from V and 1 base from J, leaving 12 bases between. The CDR3 is made up of 16 amino acids. Germline CDR1 reads SEHNR; CDR2 reads FQNEAQ (reference sequence). Libraries were prepared by immunoSEQ multiplex PCR; TCRdb keeps only in-frame clonotypes and omits some of them. The table records about 160,000 clones, approximately 90% of them present only once. The chain recombines TRBV7-9 with TRBJ1-1; weak D call: TRBD1 (5 bases). What was sequenced was blood. This receptor was identified in a man aged 25-45 years in good health. CDR3 bases: TGTGCCAGCAGCTTAGCCTCGGACAACCGGAACACTGAAGCTTTCTTT. This codes for CASSLASDNRNTEAFF.